This T cell receptor beta chain was sequenced in a study of control samples from healthy donors and cancer patients. The assay was immunoSEQ multiplex PCR, and TCRdb's table has in-frame clones only and misses some. The table shows approximately 100,000 clones, with approximately 89% occurring only once. The sequenced sample was blood. The receptor's source is a man aged 25-40 years in good health.

This CDR3 is CASFQTGREQYF. Written as DNA, the CDR3 is TGTGCCAGCTTCCAAACAGGGCGGGAGCAGTACTTC. The V call is TRBV2, the J call TRBJ2-7; weak D call: TRBD1 (6 bases). The CDR3 contains 12 residues. V dropped 8 bases and J dropped 7 bases, with 15 bases sitting between them. Germline CDR1 is SNHLY and CDR2 is FYNNEI.